These 18 T cell receptor beta chains originate from one sample sequenced in a study of EBV T-cell therapy then PD-1 blockade in nasopharyngeal carcinoma. Assay: immunoSEQ multiplex PCR; the TCRdb copy retains only in-frame clones and omits some. Of more than 15,000 clones in the sample, around four fifths are singletons; the top ten hold under 30%. These receptors lack a known antigen. Treatment defined: AdE1-LMPpoly-expanded autologous EBV-specific T-cell therapy followed by anti-PD-1 nivolumab. Sequenced material: CD8+ T cells from blood, taken at day 0 from a patient whose treatment included autologous EBV-specific T cells and nivolumab. The source is a man aged 40-55 years with nasopharyngeal carcinoma.

The rearrangement joins TRBV9 to TRBJ1-5; a possible D gene is TRBD1 (5 bases). The CDR3 sequence is 14 residues long. V shed 4 bases and J shed 2 bases, with 10 bases lying between them. Germline V gives CDR1 SGDLS, CDR2 YYNGEE. This chain's CDR3 is CASSPRDGNQPQHF. For the CDR3, the DNA is TGTGCCAGCAGCCCGCGGGACGGCAATCAGCCCCAGCATTTT.

This rearrangement joins TRBV14 to TRBJ1-1; D gene ambiguous. This CDR3 spans 14 amino acids. Germline assignment: CDR1 SGHDN and CDR2 FVKESK. With 3 bases removed from V and 0 bases from J, the gap between germline ends came to 8 bases. The DNA of the CDR3 is TGTGCCAGCAGCCAGGATATAATGAACACTGAAGCTTTCTTT. Translated, it gives CASSQDIMNTEAFF.

This clone was counted only a few times. This chain links TRBV19 with TRBJ1-1; a possible D gene is TRBD1 (5 bases). Germline V gives CDR1 LNHDA, CDR2 SQIVND (reference sequence). The ends were cut back, 7 bases at V and 6 bases at J, with 15 bases in the middle. This CDR3 has 13 amino acids. The CDR3 nucleotides are TGTGCCAGTATGCGCGTTTGGGGGGCTGAAGCTTTCTTT. Its translation: CASMRVWGAEAFF.

About this clone: One junction end does not reproduce the germline sequence, and a read error may be involved. J is TRBJ2-1 and V is TRBV9; D not certain. This CDR3 contains 12 residues. CDR1 is SGDLS, CDR2 YYNGEE, per germline. In nucleotides, the CDR3 is TGTGCCAGCAGCGTCATTAACAATGAGCGGTTCTTC. Translated: CASSVINNERFF.

This rearrangement joins TRBV7-9 to TRBJ1-5; the match to TRBD1 covers 10 bases. This CDR3 is 16 amino acids long. V dropped 0 bases and J dropped 2; count of bases not matched to a gene: 1. CDR1 is SEHNR, CDR2 FQNEAQ, per germline (reference sequence). The CDR3 nucleotides are TGTGCCAGCAGCTTAGCGGGGACAGGGGGCAATCAGCCCCAGCATTTT. Protein: CASSLAGTGGNQPQHF. Variable domain in full (rest from reference TRBV7-9 and TRBJ1-5): DTGVSQNPRHKITKRGQNVTFRCDPISEHNRLYWYRQTLGQGPEFLTYFQNEAQLEKSRLLSDRFSAERPKGSFSTLEIQRTEQGDSAMYLCASSLAGTGGNQPQHFGDGTRLSIL.

The CDR3 is CASSLLSWVADSYEQYF. The CDR3 DNA is TGTGCCAGCAGCTTATTGTCCTGGGTAGCGGATTCCTACGAGCAGTACTTC. The chain uses TRBV7-8 and TRBJ2-7; possibly TRBD2 for D (6 bases). Trimming removed 2 bases at V and 1 base at J, with 18 bases between. Per the germline V gene, CDR1 is SGHVS and CDR2 is FQNEAQ. This CDR3 is built from 17 residues.

The genes are TRBV5-6 and TRBJ2-3; 7 bases are a match to TRBD2. The V segment lost 3 bases and the J segment 4 bases; nucleotides outside the gene matches: 14. The CDR3 loop spans 17 amino acids. CDR1 and CDR2 (germline): SGHDT, YYEEEE. The CDR3 protein is CASSSTTAGKGSDTQYF. The CDR3 DNA reads as TGTGCCAGCAGCTCGACGACAGCGGGGAAGGGCTCAGATACGCAGTATTTT.

The genes are TRBV6-4 and TRBJ2-5, with 8 bases lining up with TRBD1. The CDR3 runs 15 residues. The ends lost 6 bases at V and 4 bases at J; junction bases unmatched: 10. Germline V gene lookup returns CDR1 MRHNA and CDR2 SNTAGT. This CDR3 reads CASSEPRQGRETQYF. DNA for the CDR3: TGTGCCAGCAGCGAGCCTCGACAGGGGAGAGAGACCCAGTACTTC.

This sequence joins TRBV7-3 and TRBJ2-3; the D is unclear. There are 15 residues in the CDR3. The germline gives CDR1 SGHTA, CDR2 FQGTGA. V was trimmed by 4 bases and J by 0 bases, leaving 11 bases between them. DNA for the CDR3: TGTGCCAGCAGCTCCTTACACGTTAGCACAGATACGCAGTATTTT. Translating gives CASSSLHVSTDTQYF. The full variable domain, its missing parts supplied by reference TRBV7-3 and TRBJ2-3, is GAGVSQTPSNKVTEKGKYVELRCDPISGHTALYWYRQSLGQGPEFLIYFQGTGAADDSGLPNDRFFAVRPEGSVSTLKIQRTERGDSAVYLCASSSLHVSTDTQYFGPGTRLTVL.

CDR3 DNA sequence: TGTGCCAGCAGTTACATGGGGTGGTACACTGAAGCTTTCTTT. It translates to CASSYMGWYTEAFF. This sequence joins TRBV6-2 or TRBV6-3 and TRBJ1-1; D ambiguous. Trimming left V 2 bases short and J 3 bases short, with 10 bases between. The V gene's germline CDR1 is MNHEY and CDR2 SVGEGT. CDR3 length: 14 amino acids.

This clone is categorized as medium-sized. This chain connects TRBV25-1 to TRBJ2-1, with a weak D call TRBD2 (5 bases). Germline CDR1 reads MGHDK; CDR2 reads SYGVNS. CDR3 length: 14 amino acids. V lost 5 bases and J lost 9, with 17 bases in between. The CDR3 reads CASSMQAGDGEQFF. In nucleotides, the CDR3 is TGTGCCAGCAGTATGCAGGCCGGGGATGGTGAGCAGTTCTTC.

The rearrangement links TRBV7-9 to TRBJ2-7; 11 bases map to TRBD2. The CDR3 loop spans 16 amino acids. The trim removed 5 bases at V and 3 bases at J, leaving 9 bases unmatched. The germline V gene encodes CDR1 SEHNR and CDR2 FQNEAQ (reference sequence). CDR3 in amino acids: CASSPKTSGIDYEQYF. The CDR3 bases are TGTGCCAGCAGCCCCAAGACTAGCGGGATCGACTACGAGCAGTACTTC.

The chain combines TRBV2 with TRBJ2-7; 10 positions match TRBD2. Looked up from germline, CDR1 is SNHLY and CDR2 is FYNNEI. V trimming: 6 bases; J trimming: 0 bases; junction bases outside the gene matches: 5. The CDR3 loop spans 15 amino acids. CDR3 DNA sequence: TGTGCCAGCAGGACCCTAGCGGGGGCCTCCTACGAGCAGTACTTC. Encoded protein: CASRTLAGASYEQYF.

The V and J genes are TRBV3-1 (or the pseudogene TRBV3-2) and TRBJ2-7; 7 bases line up with TRBD1. The CDR3 sequence is 17 residues long. Germline V lookup: CDR1 LGHDT, CDR2 YNNKEL (reference sequence). Trimming at V came to 6 bases and at J to 4 bases, leaving 18 bases not matched to a gene. This CDR3 reads CASSFFRDRQSPYEQYF. In DNA, the CDR3 is TGTGCCAGCAGTTTTTTCCGGGACAGACAATCACCTTACGAGCAGTACTTC.

The V gene is TRBV5-8, the J gene TRBJ2-7; TRBD2 might be the D (7 bases). The CDR3 length is 14 residues. V was cut by 4 bases and J by 3 bases, with 14 bases left in between. Germline CDR1 reads SGHTS; CDR2 reads YDEGEE. The DNA of the CDR3 is TGTGCCAGCAGCCCCGAGGGGGGGAACTACGAGCAGTACTTC. Protein sequence: CASSPEGGNYEQYF.

The gene calls are TRBV6-5 and TRBJ1-2; 11 bases line up with TRBD1. Germline loops: CDR1 MNHEY, CDR2 SVGAGI. The CDR3 contains 14 residues. V gave up 6 bases and J gave up 7 bases; unmatched junction bases: 7. The CDR3 region has the DNA TGTGCCAGCAGCCCAGGGACAGGGGGTGGTGGCTACACCTTC. This codes for CASSPGTGGGGYTF.

In the case of this clone: Other DNA sequences within the sample encode an identical CDR3. The chain carries TRBV6-5 and TRBJ2-2; D remains unclear. Germline loops: CDR1 MNHEY, CDR2 SVGAGI. Trimming took 2 bases from V and 4 from J, leaving 8 bases between them. The CDR3 is made up of 14 amino acids. CDR3 nucleotide sequence: TGTGCCAGCAGTTACGATTCGGGCACCGGGGAGCTGTTTTTT. It encodes CASSYDSGTGELFF.

The chain has TRBV6-5 and TRBJ1-6; 12 bases agree with TRBD1. Losses at the gene ends were 2 bases for V and 9 bases for J; bases not matched to a gene: 5. CDR1 and CDR2 from the germline V gene are MNHEY and SVGAGI. The CDR3 extends over 16 amino acids. CDR3 sequence (DNA): TGTGCCAGCAGTTACCCCGGGACAGGGGGCAGTTCACCCCTCCACTTT. Translating it yields CASSYPGTGGSSPLHF.